This T cell receptor (beta chain) was recorded in a study of T cells in Graves' hyperthyroidism and ophthalmopathy. Regarding this clonotype: One end of the junction does not line up with germline, which may come from a read error.

TCR beta CDR3 regions were amplified from RNA. First-round RT-PCR with HTBI primers amplified the TCR CDR3 region. Each CDR3 protein gets one entry after TCRdb re-called the multiplex PCR reads with MiXCR. The data show around 660,000 distinct CDR3 sequences, about 45% seen once. Based on clinical symptoms, serum thyroxine and TRAb, thyroid ultrasound and orbital computed tomography, diagnoses were reached. Source material: peripheral blood or thyroid tissue (not recorded which). The sequence derives from an adult man with Graves' disease, either hyperthyroidism or ophthalmopathy (not recorded which).

The CDR3 nucleotides read TGTGACAGCAGCCAAGAGTACAGGGTCACCGGGGAGCTGTTTTTT. Residues: CDSSQEYRVTGELFF. The chain joins TRBV5-4 to TRBJ2-2; tentatively, D is TRBD1 (6 bases). Germline CDR1 reads SGHNT; CDR2 reads YYREEE (reference sequence). This CDR3 comprises 15 residues.